Listed below are T cell receptor beta chains from one sample, sequenced in a study of human T cells and chemical hapten exposure. TCRdb fed the RACE reads into MiXCR, producing one record per CDR3 protein. Here the sample spans about 84,000 distinct CDR3 sequences, 10% to 13% being singletons. The specimen comprised whole blood, sampled in connection with sensitization to the hapten diphenylcyclopropenone (DPC). The receptors were sampled from a woman in her forties or fifties with alopecia areata. Some clones in this sample may be carry-over from other donors' samples. The CDR3 runs from the conserved cysteine through the conserved F or W. Each record gives: CDR3 length, clone size, J gene, D gene, V gene, CDR3 DNA, CDR3 protein. D genes are given only for firm matches. Expanded clones are given a class, and other clones once, few, many or no size at all.

CDR3 length: 17
clone size: many
J gene: TRBJ1-2
D gene: TRBD1
V gene: TRBV7-9
CDR3 DNA: TGTGCCAGCAGCACCACTCTGTCCCGGGACAGGGGGGGCGGCTACACCTTC
CDR3 protein: CASSTTLSRDRGGGYTF

CDR3 length: 13
clone size: NA
J gene: TRBJ1-1
D gene: NA
V gene: TRBV29-1
CDR3 DNA: TGCAGCGGAGCACAGGCCTCACAAGGGGGAGCTTTCTTT
CDR3 protein: CSGAQASQGGAFF

CDR3 length: 15
clone size: few
J gene: TRBJ2-1
D gene: NA
V gene: TRBV14
CDR3 DNA: TGTGCCAGCAGCAAAAGGAGGGACGCATACAATGAGCAGTTCTTC
CDR3 protein: CASSKRRDAYNEQFF

CDR3 length: 16
clone size: NA
J gene: TRBJ2-7
D gene: NA
V gene: TRBV10-1
CDR3 DNA: TGCGCCAGCAGTGAGTCCCCAGGACAGCCGCCTTACGAGCAGTACTTC
CDR3 protein: CASSESPGQPPYEQYF

CDR3 length: 13
clone size: NA
J gene: TRBJ2-7
D gene: NA
V gene: TRBV12-3/TRBV12-4
CDR3 DNA: TGTGCCAGCAGCTTTACTAGCAGTTACGAGCAGTACTTC
CDR3 protein: CASSFTSSYEQYF

CDR3 length: 14
clone size: NA
J gene: TRBJ2-1
D gene: NA
V gene: TRBV29-1
CDR3 DNA: TGCAGCGTTGGAAAAGGTGGGAGCGGCAATGAGCAGTTCTTC
CDR3 protein: CSVGKGGSGNEQFF

CDR3 length: 13
clone size: NA
J gene: TRBJ1-5
D gene: NA
V gene: TRBV18
CDR3 DNA: TGTGCCAGCTCGGCGCAACGAGATCAGCCCCAGCATTTT
CDR3 protein: CASSAQRDQPQHF

CDR3 length: 18
clone size: many
J gene: TRBJ2-1
D gene: NA
V gene: TRBV7-3
CDR3 DNA: TGTGCCAGCAGCTTAAAGGGCCAGACACGATTCGCCTACAATGAGCAGTTCTTC
CDR3 protein: CASSLKGQTRFAYNEQFF

CDR3 length: 13
clone size: NA
J gene: TRBJ1-2
D gene: NA
V gene: TRBV7-3
CDR3 DNA: TGTGCCAGCAGCCTGGAGGGCGGCTATGGCTACACCTTC
CDR3 protein: CASSLEGGYGYTF

CDR3 length: 14
clone size: NA
J gene: TRBJ2-1
D gene: NA
V gene: TRBV3-1
CDR3 DNA: TGTGCCAGCAGCCAAGGGTCTGTGGGGAATGAGCAGTTCTTC
CDR3 protein: CASSQGSVGNEQFF

CDR3 length: 14
clone size: many
J gene: TRBJ1-6
D gene: NA
V gene: TRBV14
CDR3 DNA: TGTGCCAGCAGCCAAAAGGTCAGCCAGTCACCCCTCCACTTT
CDR3 protein: CASSQKVSQSPLHF

CDR3 length: 13
clone size: many
J gene: TRBJ2-3
D gene: NA
V gene: TRBV5-1
CDR3 DNA: TGCGCCAGCAGCTTGGCCTTAGAGGATACGCAGTATTTT
CDR3 protein: CASSLALEDTQYF

CDR3 length: 16
clone size: many
J gene: TRBJ1-3
D gene: NA
V gene: TRBV28
CDR3 DNA: TGTGCCAGCAGCATCTGGGCACAGGGCTCTGGAAACACCATATATTTT
CDR3 protein: CASSIWAQGSGNTIYF

CDR3 length: 15
clone size: few
J gene: TRBJ1-1
D gene: NA
V gene: TRBV5-1
CDR3 DNA: TGCGCCAGCAGCTCCAACATACAGGGAAGCACTGAAGCTTTCTTT
CDR3 protein: CASSSNIQGSTEAFF

CDR3 length: 17
clone size: few
J gene: TRBJ2-7
D gene: NA
V gene: TRBV7-2
CDR3 DNA: TGTGCCAGCAGCCCACGGCCGGCGGGGGCGAGCTCCTACGAGCAGTACTTC
CDR3 protein: CASSPRPAGASSYEQYF

CDR3 length: 14
clone size: NA
J gene: TRBJ2-1
D gene: TRBD2
V gene: TRBV20-1
CDR3 DNA: TGCAGTGCTAGAGCGAACGGGAGGGGCAATGAGCAGTTCTTC
CDR3 protein: CSARANGRGNEQFF

CDR3 length: 13
clone size: NA
J gene: TRBJ2-7
D gene: TRBD2
V gene: TRBV5-1
CDR3 DNA: TGCGCCAGCAGCTCGCGACAGGGACTAGCGGGAGTCTTC
CDR3 protein: CASSSRQGLAGVF

CDR3 length: 12
clone size: NA
J gene: TRBJ1-5
D gene: NA
V gene: TRBV6-2/TRBV6-3
CDR3 DNA: TGTGCCAGCAGTTACGCAGGGACACCCCAGCATTTT
CDR3 protein: CASSYAGTPQHF

CDR3 length: 14
clone size: many
J gene: TRBJ1-6
D gene: TRBD1
V gene: TRBV12-3/TRBV12-4
CDR3 DNA: TGTGCCAGCAGGGGGGGGACAGGGCAGTCACCCCTCCACTTT
CDR3 protein: CASRGGTGQSPLHF

CDR3 length: 15
clone size: many
J gene: TRBJ2-1
D gene: TRBD1
V gene: TRBV2
CDR3 DNA: TGTGCCAGCAGGAAGACAGGGGTGTGGGACAATGAGCAGTTCTTC
CDR3 protein: CASRKTGVWDNEQFF

CDR3 length: 15
clone size: many
J gene: TRBJ2-7
D gene: TRBD2
V gene: TRBV5-7
CDR3 DNA: TGTGCCAGCAGCTTGGCAGCTAGCGGGAGTTACGAGCAGTACTTC
CDR3 protein: CASSLAASGSYEQYF

CDR3 length: 14
clone size: NA
J gene: TRBJ1-6
D gene: TRBD1
V gene: TRBV6-6
CDR3 DNA: TGTGCCAGCACCCGGACAGGGACGAATTCACCCCTCCACTTT
CDR3 protein: CASTRTGTNSPLHF

CDR3 length: 11
clone size: many
J gene: TRBJ2-5
D gene: NA
V gene: TRBV12-3/TRBV12-4
CDR3 DNA: TGTGCCAGCAGTTCAAGGACGCGCCAGTACTTC
CDR3 protein: CASSSRTRQYF

CDR3 length: 16
clone size: few
J gene: TRBJ1-2
D gene: NA
V gene: TRBV7-2
CDR3 DNA: TGTGCCAGCAGCTTAGGTGGCGGCCCGATCAACTATGGCTACACCTTC
CDR3 protein: CASSLGGGPINYGYTF

CDR3 length: 15
clone size: NA
J gene: TRBJ2-3
D gene: NA
V gene: TRBV11-1
CDR3 DNA: TGTGCCAGCAGCAACCCCCAGGGCAGGGCAGATACGCAGTATTTT
CDR3 protein: CASSNPQGRADTQYF

CDR3 length: 15
clone size: few
J gene: TRBJ1-1
D gene: TRBD1
V gene: TRBV7-3
CDR3 DNA: TGTGCCAGCAGCTTAAACAGGGGCCACGGCCATGAAGCTTTCTTT
CDR3 protein: CASSLNRGHGHEAFF

CDR3 length: 13
clone size: many
J gene: TRBJ1-2
D gene: TRBD1
V gene: TRBV14
CDR3 DNA: TGTGCCAGCAGCAGACAGGGGGGCTATGGCTACACCTTC
CDR3 protein: CASSRQGGYGYTF